This T cell receptor beta chain stems from a study of OX40 agonist ivuxolimab in advanced cancers. Notes on the research overall: Ivuxolimab, which targeted the costimulatory receptor OX40 (CD134), was an agonistic, fully human IgG2 monoclonal antibody. Intravenous ivuxolimab was administered to patients every 2 weeks at six dose levels: 0.01, 0.1, 0.3, 1.5, 3 and 10 mg/kg. Of the approximately 54 dose-escalation patients, hepatocellular carcinoma was present in approximately 20, melanoma in roughly 15, renal cell carcinoma in 9 and head and neck cancer in 9. In the dose-escalation cohort, roughly 80% of patients were male, and the mean age was about 55 years, with a range of about 23 to 90. Patients were allowed to have had prior anti-PD-1, anti-PD-L1 or anti-CTLA-4 therapy, and roughly 40% of the dose-escalation patients had been treated with checkpoint inhibitors. Partial responses were achieved by three dose-escalation patients, of whom one had hepatocellular carcinoma and two had cutaneous melanoma. Peripheral TCRbeta sequencing aimed to test whether ivuxolimab altered TCR sequence diversity and caused clonal T-cell expansion. The paper reports the monotherapy dose-escalation portion (N ≈ 52 patients) of the phase I ivuxolimab trial.

Patients with a history of autoimmune disease or receiving systemic immunosuppression were excluded from the trial. Peripheral blood for TCR sequencing was collected from all dose cohorts at baseline, on cycle 4 day 1, and on cycle 7 day 1. Samples came from an open-label, multicenter, first-in-human phase I dose-escalation trial of ivuxolimab. Adults with locally advanced or metastatic head and neck squamous cell, hepatocellular, melanoma or renal cell carcinoma were enrolled in the trial. Before TCR sequencing, CD4+ and CD8+ T cells were separately sorted from peripheral blood. Turning to this clone: Which antigen it targets is not known. No quality values exist for individual bases; no much larger clone is one base distant.

General study outcomes and caveats: At doses of 0.1 to 3.0 mg/kg, clonal expansion of both CD4+ and CD8+ T cells in blood was seen between baseline and week 6. Antigen specificity was not determined for the clonally expanded peripheral T cells. Low levels of normalized T-cell clonal expansion were also shown by some nonresponding patients. Partial responders in the 0.1-3.0 mg/kg groups had among the lowest normalized peripheral clonal expansion, especially among CD8+ T cells. After ivuxolimab, expanded clones were on average more numerous among CD8+ T cells than among CD4+ T cells.

The CDR3, from cysteine to phenylalanine, totals 15 residues. Only the CDR3 part of the read is kept: 45 bases, read in frame from the first base. V was cut back by 0 bases and J by 5 bases, leaving a gap of 11 bases between them. The germline V gene yields SGHNT for CDR1 and YENEEA for CDR2. For sequencing of the TCRbeta CDR3 region, genomic DNA was extracted from the sorted cells. The immunoSEQ Assay was used to sequence the TCRbeta CDR3 regions. The immuneACCESS repertoire file appears here via TCRdb, limited to in-frame rearrangements. These files lack a portion of the clones; in checked studies, under half of the deficit traces to unresolved V genes, and the cause of the others is not known. This sample lists 50,000 to 80,000 clones; around 80% were detected once. The ten top clones hold about 2.2% of the sample.

The sequence came from an adult with an advanced solid tumor such as melanoma, head and neck, liver or kidney cancer. The sample here was CD4+ or CD8+ T cells sorted from blood, taken in a trial of the OX40 agonist ivuxolimab. The chain is encoded by TRBV11-3 joined to TRBJ2-1, and the D gene may be TRBD1, 6 bases matching. The DNA sequence follows: TGTGCCAGCAGCTTAGACGGACAGAAAAACAATGAGCAGTTCTTC. Its amino acids are CASSLDGQKNNEQFF.